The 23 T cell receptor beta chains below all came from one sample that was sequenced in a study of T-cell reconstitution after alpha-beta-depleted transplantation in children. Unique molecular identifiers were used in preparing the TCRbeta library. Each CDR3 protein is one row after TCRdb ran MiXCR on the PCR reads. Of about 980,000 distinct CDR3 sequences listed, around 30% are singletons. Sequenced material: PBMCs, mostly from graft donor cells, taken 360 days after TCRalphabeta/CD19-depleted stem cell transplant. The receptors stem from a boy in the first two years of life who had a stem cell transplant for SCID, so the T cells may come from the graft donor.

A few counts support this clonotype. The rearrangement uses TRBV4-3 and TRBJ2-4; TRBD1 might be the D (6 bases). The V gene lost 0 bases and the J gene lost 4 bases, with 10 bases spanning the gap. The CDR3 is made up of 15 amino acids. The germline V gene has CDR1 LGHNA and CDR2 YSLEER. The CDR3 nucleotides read TGCGCCAGCAGCCAAGAAGGGGACATAAAAAACATTCAGTACTTC. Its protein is CASSQEGDIKNIQYF.

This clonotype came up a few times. CDR3 sequence (DNA): TGTGCCAGCAGTTTAGAACGGGGGCAGTTCTTC. Translation gives CASSLERGQFF. This chain links TRBV12-3 or TRBV12-4 with TRBJ2-1, with a weak D call TRBD2 (5 bases). CDR3 length: 11 residues. V was shortened by 1 base and J by 12 bases, with 7 bases between the two germline ends.

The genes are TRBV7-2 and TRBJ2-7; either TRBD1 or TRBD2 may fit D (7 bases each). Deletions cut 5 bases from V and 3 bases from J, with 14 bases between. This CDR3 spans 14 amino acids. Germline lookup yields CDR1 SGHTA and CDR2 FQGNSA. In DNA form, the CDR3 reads TGTGCCAGCAGCGGACCAGGGGGGGGCTACGAGCAGTACTTC. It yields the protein CASSGPGGGYEQYF.

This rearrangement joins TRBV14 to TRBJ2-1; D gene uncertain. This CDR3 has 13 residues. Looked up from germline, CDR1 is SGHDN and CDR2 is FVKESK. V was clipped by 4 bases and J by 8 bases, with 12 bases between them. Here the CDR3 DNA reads TGTGCCAGCAGCCGGGATCTCAAGGATGAGCAGTTCTTC. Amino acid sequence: CASSRDLKDEQFF.

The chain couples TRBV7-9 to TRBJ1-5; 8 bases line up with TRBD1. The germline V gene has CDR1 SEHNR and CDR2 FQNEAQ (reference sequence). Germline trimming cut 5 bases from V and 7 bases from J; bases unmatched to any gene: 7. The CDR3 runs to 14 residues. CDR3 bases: TGTGCCAGCAGCCCGGACAGGGAGGAGCAGCCCCAGCATTTT. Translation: CASSPDREEQPQHF.

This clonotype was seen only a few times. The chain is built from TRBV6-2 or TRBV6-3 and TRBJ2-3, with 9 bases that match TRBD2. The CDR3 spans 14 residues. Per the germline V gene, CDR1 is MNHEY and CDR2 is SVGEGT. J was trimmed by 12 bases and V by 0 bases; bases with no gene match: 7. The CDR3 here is CASSYSRAGGPQYF. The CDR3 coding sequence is TGTGCCAGCAGTTACTCTCGCGCGGGGGGGCCCCAGTATTTT.

In DNA, the CDR3 is TGCAGCGTTGCCCCGAAGTGTCAGAAGTCAAAAGCTTTCTTT. The encoded protein is CSVAPKCQKSKAFF. This rearrangement joins TRBV29-1 to TRBJ1-1, with no clear D. V lost 4 bases, J lost 9 bases, and 21 bases lay in between. CDR1 and CDR2 (germline): SQVTM, ANQGSEA. This CDR3 region has 14 residues.

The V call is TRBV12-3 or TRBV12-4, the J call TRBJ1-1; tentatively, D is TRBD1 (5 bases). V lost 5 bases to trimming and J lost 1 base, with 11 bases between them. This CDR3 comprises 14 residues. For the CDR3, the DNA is TGTGCCAGCAGTATCCGGGACCAGAACACTGAAGCTTTCTTT. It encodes CASSIRDQNTEAFF.

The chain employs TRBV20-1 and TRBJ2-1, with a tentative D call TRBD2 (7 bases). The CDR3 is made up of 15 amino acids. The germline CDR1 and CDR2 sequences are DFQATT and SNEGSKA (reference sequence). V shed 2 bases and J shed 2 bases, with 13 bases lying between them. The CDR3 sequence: CSARKGGGPYNEQFF. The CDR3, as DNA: TGCAGTGCTAGAAAGGGGGGGGGCCCCTACAATGAGCAGTTCTTC.

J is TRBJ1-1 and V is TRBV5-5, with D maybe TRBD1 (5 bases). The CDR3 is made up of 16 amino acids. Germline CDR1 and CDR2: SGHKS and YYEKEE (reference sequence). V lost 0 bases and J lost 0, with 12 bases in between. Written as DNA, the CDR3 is TGTGCCAGCAGCTTGGCCGGAGGGGCCCTGAACACTGAAGCTTTCTTT. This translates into CASSLAGGALNTEAFF.

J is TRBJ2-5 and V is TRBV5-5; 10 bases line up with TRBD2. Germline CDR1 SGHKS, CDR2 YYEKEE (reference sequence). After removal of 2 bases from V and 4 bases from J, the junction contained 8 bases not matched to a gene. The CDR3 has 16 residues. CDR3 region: CASSFGLAGVRETQYF. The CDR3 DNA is TGTGCCAGCAGCTTCGGGCTAGCGGGGGTGCGAGAGACCCAGTACTTC.

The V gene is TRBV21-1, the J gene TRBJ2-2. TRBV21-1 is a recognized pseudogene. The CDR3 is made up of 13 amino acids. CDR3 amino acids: CASSIGQARELFF. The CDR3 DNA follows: TGTGCCAGCAGCATCGGGCAAGCCCGGGAGCTGTTTTTT.

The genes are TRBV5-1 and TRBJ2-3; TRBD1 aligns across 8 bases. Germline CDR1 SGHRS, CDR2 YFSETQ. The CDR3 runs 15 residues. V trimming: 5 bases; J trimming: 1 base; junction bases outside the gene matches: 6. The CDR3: CASRRTGSGTDTQYF. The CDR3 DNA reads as TGCGCCAGCAGACGGACAGGGTCGGGCACAGATACGCAGTATTTT. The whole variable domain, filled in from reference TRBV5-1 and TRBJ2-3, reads KAGVTQTPRYLIKTRGQQVTLSCSPISGHRSVSWYQQTPGQGLQFLFEYFSETQRNKGNFPGRFSGRQFSNSRSEMNVSTLELGDSALYLCASRRTGSGTDTQYFGPGTRLTVL.

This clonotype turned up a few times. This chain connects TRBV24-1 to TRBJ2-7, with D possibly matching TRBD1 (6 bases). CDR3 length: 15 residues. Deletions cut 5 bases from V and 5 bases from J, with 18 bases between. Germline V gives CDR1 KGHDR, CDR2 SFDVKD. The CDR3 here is CATSVLVKGVHEQYF. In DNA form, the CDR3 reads TGTGCCACCAGTGTCCTCGTGAAGGGGGTCCACGAGCAGTACTTC.

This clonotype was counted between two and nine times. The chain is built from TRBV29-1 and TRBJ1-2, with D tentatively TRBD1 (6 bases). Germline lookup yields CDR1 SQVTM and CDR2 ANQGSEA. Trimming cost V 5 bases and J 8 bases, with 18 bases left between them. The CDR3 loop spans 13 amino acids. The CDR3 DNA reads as TGCAGCGTTTTGAGGGGCGCAGGGGAAGGCTACACCTTC. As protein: CSVLRGAGEGYTF. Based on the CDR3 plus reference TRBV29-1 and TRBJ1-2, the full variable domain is SAVISQKPSRDICQRGTSLTIQCQVDSQVTMMFWYRQQPGQSLTLIATANQGSEATYESGFVIDKFPISRPNLTFSTLTVSNMSPEDSSIYLCSVLRGAGEGYTFGSGTRLTVV.

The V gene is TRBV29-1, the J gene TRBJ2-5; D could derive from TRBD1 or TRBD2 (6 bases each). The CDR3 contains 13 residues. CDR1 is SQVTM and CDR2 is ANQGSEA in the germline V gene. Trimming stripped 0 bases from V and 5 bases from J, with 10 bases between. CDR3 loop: CSVEEGGRETQYF. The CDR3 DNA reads TGCAGCGTTGAAGAAGGGGGGCGGGAGACCCAGTACTTC.

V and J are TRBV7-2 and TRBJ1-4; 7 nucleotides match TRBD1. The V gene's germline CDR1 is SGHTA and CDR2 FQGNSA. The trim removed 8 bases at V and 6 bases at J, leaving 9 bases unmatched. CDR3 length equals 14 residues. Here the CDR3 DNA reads TGTGCCAGCTCTGCTGGGACAGCCTATGAAAAACTGTTTTTT. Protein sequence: CASSAGTAYEKLFF.

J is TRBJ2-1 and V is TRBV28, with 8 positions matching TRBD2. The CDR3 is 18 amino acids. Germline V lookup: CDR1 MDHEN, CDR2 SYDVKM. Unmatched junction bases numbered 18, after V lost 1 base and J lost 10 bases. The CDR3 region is CASSLFPRERGGPSEQFF. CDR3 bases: TGTGCCAGCAGTTTATTTCCCCGTGAACGGGGGGGCCCATCCGAGCAGTTCTTC.

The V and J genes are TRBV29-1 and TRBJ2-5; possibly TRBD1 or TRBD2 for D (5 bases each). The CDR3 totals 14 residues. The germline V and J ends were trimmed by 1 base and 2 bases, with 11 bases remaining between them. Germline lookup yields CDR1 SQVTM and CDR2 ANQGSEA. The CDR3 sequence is CSVEATRGQETQYF. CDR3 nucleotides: TGCAGCGTTGAAGCAACGAGGGGACAAGAGACCCAGTACTTC. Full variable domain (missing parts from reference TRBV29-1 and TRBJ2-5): SAVISQKPSRDICQRGTSLTIQCQVDSQVTMMFWYRQQPGQSLTLIATANQGSEATYESGFVIDKFPISRPNLTFSTLTVSNMSPEDSSIYLCSVEATRGQETQYFGPGTRLLVL.

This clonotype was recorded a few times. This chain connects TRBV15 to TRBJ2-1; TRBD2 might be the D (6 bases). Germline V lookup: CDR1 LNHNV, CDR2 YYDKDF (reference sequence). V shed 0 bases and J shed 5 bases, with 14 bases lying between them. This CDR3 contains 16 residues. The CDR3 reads CATSRDAAGRNNEQFF. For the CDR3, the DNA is TGTGCCACCAGCAGAGATGCGGCGGGGCGAAACAATGAGCAGTTCTTC. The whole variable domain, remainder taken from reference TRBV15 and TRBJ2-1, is DAMVIQNPRYQVTQFGKPVTLSCSQTLNHNVMYWYQQKSSQAPKLLFHYYDKDFNNEADTPDNFQSRRPNTSFCFLDIRSPGLGDTAMYLCATSRDAAGRNNEQFFGPGTRLTVL.

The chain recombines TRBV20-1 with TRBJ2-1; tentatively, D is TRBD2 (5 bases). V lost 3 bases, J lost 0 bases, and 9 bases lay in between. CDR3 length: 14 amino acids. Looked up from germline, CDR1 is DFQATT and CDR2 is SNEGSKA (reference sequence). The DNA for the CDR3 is TGCAGTGCTAGGCGGGCGAGCTCCTACAATGAGCAGTTCTTC. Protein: CSARRASSYNEQFF.

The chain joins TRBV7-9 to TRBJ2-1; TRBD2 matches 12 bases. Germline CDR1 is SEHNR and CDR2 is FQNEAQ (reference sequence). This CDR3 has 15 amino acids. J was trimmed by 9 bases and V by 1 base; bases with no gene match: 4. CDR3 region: CASSLGWTSGVEQFF. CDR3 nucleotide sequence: TGTGCCAGCAGCTTAGGGTGGACTAGCGGGGTTGAGCAGTTCTTC.

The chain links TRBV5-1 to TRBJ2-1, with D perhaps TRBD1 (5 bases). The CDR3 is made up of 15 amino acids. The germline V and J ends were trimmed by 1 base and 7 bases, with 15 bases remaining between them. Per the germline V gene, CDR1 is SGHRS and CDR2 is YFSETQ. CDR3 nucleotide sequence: TGCGCCAGCAGCTTGACTCTCGACAGTTTTAATGAGCAGTTCTTC. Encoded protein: CASSLTLDSFNEQFF.